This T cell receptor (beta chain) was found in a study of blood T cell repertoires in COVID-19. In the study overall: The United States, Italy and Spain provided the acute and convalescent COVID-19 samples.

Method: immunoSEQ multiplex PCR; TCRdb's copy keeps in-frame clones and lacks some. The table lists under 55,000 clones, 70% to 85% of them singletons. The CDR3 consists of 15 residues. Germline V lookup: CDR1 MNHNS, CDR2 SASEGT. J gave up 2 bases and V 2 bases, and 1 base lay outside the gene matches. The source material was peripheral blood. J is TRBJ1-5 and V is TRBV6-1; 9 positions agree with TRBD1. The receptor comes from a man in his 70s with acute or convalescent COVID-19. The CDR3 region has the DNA TGTGCCAGCAGTGAAAGGACAGGGGGCAATCAGCCCCAGCATTTT. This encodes CASSERTGGNQPQHF.